These 3 T cell receptor beta chains were sequenced from one sample in a study of PD-1 blockade in classical Hodgkin lymphoma. Patients all relapsed after autologous stem cell transplantation, and there was variation in brentuximab vedotin exposure. The repertoire was sequenced with immunoSEQ multiplex PCR; TCRdb's copy has only in-frame clones and lacks some. The table lists under 70,000 clones, approximately 88% of them singletons. The sample in question was peripheral blood mononuclear cells (PBMCs), obtained at baseline. The receptors stem from a human donor with classical Hodgkin lymphoma.

This clone turned up a few times. The rearrangement joins TRBV14 to TRBJ1-1; TRBD1 might be the D (5 bases). This CDR3 has 16 amino acids. Germline V gives CDR1 SGHDN, CDR2 FVKESK. V lost 0 bases and J 11 bases, leaving 22 bases between the germline ends. DNA for the CDR3: TGTGCCAGCAGCCAAGATCGTCTCCAGGGTGCCCGACTCGCTTTCTTT. It codes for CASSQDRLQGARLAFF.

The chain is built from TRBV13 and TRBJ2-7; D is unresolved. Between the trimmed V and J ends, which lost 5 bases and 3 bases, there was a span of 11 bases. The germline gives CDR1 PRHDT, CDR2 FYEKMQ (reference sequence). This CDR3 is built from 13 residues. For the CDR3, the DNA is TGTGCCAGCAGCCTTCAGAACGGCTACGAGCAGTACTTC. This translates into CASSLQNGYEQYF.

J is TRBJ1-2 and V is TRBV6-1; 7 bases fit TRBD1. In germline, CDR1 is MNHNS, CDR2 SASEGT. The CDR3 is made up of 14 amino acids. The J segment lost 5 bases and the V segment lost 8 bases, leaving 11 bases of the junction unmatched. The CDR3 nucleotides are TGTGCCAGCTCTGAGGGGTGGGACAGTTATGGCTACACCTTC. This gives the protein CASSEGWDSYGYTF.